One and the same sample provided the 26 T cell receptor beta chains below, sequenced in a study of blood T cell repertoires in COVID-19. Some clones are missing from TCRdb's copy, which holds only in-frame ones; the method was immunoSEQ multiplex PCR. In the table there are some 240,000 clones, roughly 88% of which are singletons. The sequenced sample was peripheral blood. These receptors all stem from a woman in her forties who had recovered from COVID-19.

This clone was seen a handful of times. The V call is TRBV30, the J call TRBJ2-7; D is possibly TRBD2 (5 bases). In germline, CDR1 is GTSNPN, CDR2 SVGIG (reference sequence). The CDR3 spans 12 residues. Trimming pared 5 bases from V and 3 bases from J, leaving 11 bases between. CDR3 bases: TGTGCCTGGTCAGGAGGCTACTACGAGCAGTACTTC. Residues: CAWSGGYYEQYF.

CDR3 sequence reads: CASSPPGGGYTF. The CDR3, as DNA: TGTGCCAGCAGCCCACCGGGGGGCGGCTACACCTTC. This sequence joins TRBV7-2 and TRBJ1-2; D is possibly TRBD1 (6 bases). V gave up 5 bases and J gave up 8 bases, with 12 bases separating them. Germline V lookup: CDR1 SGHTA, CDR2 FQGNSA. This CDR3 contains 12 residues. Drawing the rest from reference TRBV7-2 and TRBJ1-2, the complete variable domain is GAGVSQSPSNKVTEKGKDVELRCDPISGHTALYWYRQSLGQGLEFLIYFQGNSAPDKSGLPSDRFSAERTGGSVSTLTIQRTQQEDSAVYLCASSPPGGGYTFGSGTRLTVV.

The chain carries TRBV7-9 and TRBJ2-7; 7 nucleotides line up with TRBD1. V trimming: 5 bases; J trimming: 2 bases; junction bases outside the gene matches: 9. The CDR3 loop spans 15 amino acids. CDR1 and CDR2 from the germline V gene are SEHNR and FQNEAQ (reference sequence). DNA for the CDR3: TGTGCCAGCAGCCCCCCGGCTCAGGGGGCCTACGAGCAGTACTTC. It specifies CASSPPAQGAYEQYF.

V gene TRBV3-1 (or the pseudogene TRBV3-2) combines with J gene TRBJ2-4; 10 bases align to TRBD2. Germline CDR1 is LGHDT and CDR2 is YNNKEL (reference sequence). Trimming took 1 base from V and 1 from J; bases not matched to a gene: 7. CDR3 length: 18 amino acids. The CDR3 reads CASSQGPQRGGAKNIQYF. The CDR3 bases are TGTGCCAGCAGCCAAGGCCCCCAGCGGGGGGGGGCCAAAAACATTCAGTACTTC.

The chain couples TRBV20-1 to TRBJ1-1; TRBD1 is a possible D gene (5 bases). The CDR3 is 11 amino acids. The germline V gene encodes CDR1 DFQATT and CDR2 SNEGSKA (reference sequence). Trimming took 7 bases from V and 3 from J, leaving 9 bases between them. The chain's CDR3 is CSVTGDTEAFF. Here the CDR3 DNA reads TGCAGTGTCACGGGGGACACTGAAGCTTTCTTT.

The J gene is TRBJ1-6, the V gene TRBV10-3; TRBD1 matches 8 bases. Germline CDR1 and CDR2: ENHRY and SYGVKD. The CDR3 consists of 14 residues. The V segment lost 4 bases and the J segment 8 bases; nucleotides outside the gene matches: 4. The CDR3: CAISATDRDSPLHF. DNA for the CDR3: TGTGCCATCAGTGCGACGGACAGGGATTCACCCCTCCACTTT.

V gene TRBV5-8 combines with J gene TRBJ2-5; 8 positions match TRBD2. The CDR3 has 15 residues. Germline values: CDR1 SGHTS, CDR2 YDEGEE. The junction had 10 bases not matched to a gene; V was cut back by 4 bases and J by 5 bases. This chain's CDR3 is CASSTGTRGLETQYF. Here the CDR3 DNA reads TGTGCCAGCAGCACCGGGACTAGGGGTTTGGAGACCCAGTACTTC.

The chain recombines TRBV7-2 with TRBJ1-2; tentatively, D is TRBD1 (6 bases). The CDR3 is 16 residues long. The V gene's germline CDR1 is SGHTA and CDR2 FQGNSA. The germline V and J ends were trimmed by 1 base and 5 bases, with 17 bases remaining between them. In DNA, the CDR3 is TGTGCCAGCAGCTTAGACCGGGACAAGGGTTGGTATGGCTACACCTTC. Translation gives CASSLDRDKGWYGYTF.

This clone has just a few counts. The chain links TRBV6-5 to TRBJ1-1, with D perhaps TRBD1 (6 bases). This CDR3 is built from 15 residues. Deletions cut 4 bases from V and 1 base from J, with 13 bases between. Germline V gene sequence: CDR1 MNHEY, CDR2 SVGAGI. CDR3 DNA sequence: TGTGCCAGCAGTTCAGAATACAGGGCGAACACTGAAGCTTTCTTT. Translated: CASSSEYRANTEAFF.

The chain is built from TRBV9 and TRBJ2-5; 7 positions agree with TRBD2. The germline CDR1 and CDR2 sequences are SGDLS and YYNGEE. The CDR3 extends over 17 amino acids. V shed 4 bases, J shed 2 bases, and the junction held 14 bases outside the gene matches. CDR3 sequence reads: CASSMGGLAGEQETQYF. DNA for the CDR3: TGTGCCAGCAGCATGGGTGGTTTGGCGGGGGAACAAGAGACCCAGTACTTC.

The gene calls are TRBV3-1 (or the pseudogene TRBV3-2) and TRBJ2-2; 7 bases fit TRBD1. Trimming took 4 bases from V and 3 from J; bases not matched to a gene: 11. There are 17 residues in the CDR3. CDR1 and CDR2 (germline): LGHDT, YNNKEL (reference sequence). CDR3 nucleotides: TGTGCCAGCAGCCCCTTTGGACAGGCCCTGGACACCGGGGAGCTGTTTTTT. Translation: CASSPFGQALDTGELFF.

The chain links TRBV6-5 to TRBJ2-5; 8 bases align to TRBD2. The germline V gene encodes CDR1 MNHEY and CDR2 SVGAGI. J lost 5 bases, V lost 6 bases, and 2 bases had no gene match. The CDR3 spans 12 residues. This chain's CDR3 is CASSRGGETQYF. The CDR3 nucleotides are TGTGCCAGCAGCCGGGGGGGCGAGACCCAGTACTTC.

The chain is built from TRBV5-6 and TRBJ2-7; 8 bases fit TRBD2. The V and J ends lost 1 base and 6 bases, in that order; junction bases with no gene match: 15. From germline, CDR1 is SGHDT and CDR2 YYEEEE. The CDR3 runs 17 residues. In nucleotides, the CDR3 is TGTGCCAGCAGCTTGATGCCAGGGACTAGGTACCTAGCCGAGCAGTACTTC. Translating gives CASSLMPGTRYLAEQYF.

This clone has more than one count but fewer than ten. The gene calls are TRBV6-6 and TRBJ1-5; 10 nucleotides line up with TRBD1. The CDR3 contains 16 residues. The germline V gene encodes CDR1 MNHNY and CDR2 SVGAGI (reference sequence). V was pared by 2 bases and J by 1 base, with 2 bases of the junction left unmatched. The CDR3 is CASSYGQGGSNQPQHF. CDR3 in DNA: TGTGCCAGCAGTTACGGACAGGGGGGGAGCAATCAGCCCCAGCATTTT.

The chain uses TRBV7-3 and TRBJ2-1; D unclear. The germline V gene encodes CDR1 SGHTA and CDR2 FQGTGA. The CDR3 spans 13 residues. Trimming removed 3 bases from V and 9 bases from J, with 12 bases in between. CDR3 protein: CASSFNRESEQFF. CDR3 DNA: TGTGCCAGCAGCTTCAATCGTGAGAGTGAGCAGTTCTTC.

The chain has TRBV3-1 (or the pseudogene TRBV3-2) and TRBJ2-7; 8 bases agree with TRBD1. The germline V gene encodes CDR1 LGHDT and CDR2 YNNKEL (reference sequence). This CDR3 comprises 14 residues. V lost 2 bases and J lost 3; bases outside the gene matches: 3. The CDR3 reads CASSQYGQGYEQYF. In DNA form, the CDR3 reads TGTGCCAGCAGCCAATACGGACAGGGCTACGAGCAGTACTTC.

The genes are TRBV5-1 and TRBJ2-3; TRBD2 is a possible D gene (5 bases). This CDR3 has 14 residues. V was pared by 4 bases and J by 1 base, with 10 bases between. Germline V gene lookup returns CDR1 SGHRS and CDR2 YFSETQ. The CDR3 DNA reads TGCGCCAGCAGCACTGGCGGGCGCACAGATACGCAGTATTTT. Encoded protein: CASSTGGRTDTQYF.

Concerning this clone itself: The identical CDR3 is also encoded by other nucleotide sequences in the sample. CDR3 sequence reads: CSVEGDRGDTEAFF. In DNA, the CDR3 is TGCAGCGTTGAGGGGGACAGGGGGGACACTGAAGCTTTCTTT. This sequence joins TRBV29-1 and TRBJ1-1; 11 bases align to TRBD1. The V gene's germline CDR1 is SQVTM and CDR2 ANQGSEA. After removal of 3 bases from V and 3 bases from J, the junction contained 3 bases not matched to a gene. This CDR3 is 14 amino acids long.

The gene calls are TRBV11-3 and TRBJ2-3; maybe TRBD2 (5 bases). The CDR3 loop spans 16 amino acids. Germline CDR1 reads SGHNT; CDR2 reads YENEEA. With 0 bases removed from V and 4 bases from J, the gap between germline ends came to 14 bases. The CDR3 nucleotides are TGTGCCAGCAGCTTAGAATCGGGGTCGGGCGCAGATACGCAGTATTTT. Translation: CASSLESGSGADTQYF.

The chain employs TRBV27 and TRBJ2-1; D remains ambiguous. V lost 4 bases and J lost 5, with 12 bases in between. Germline V gene lookup returns CDR1 MNHEY and CDR2 SMNVEV (reference sequence). CDR3 size: 14 residues. CDR3 sequence: CASSYKAPHNEQFF. The DNA for the CDR3 is TGTGCCAGCAGTTATAAAGCGCCACACAATGAGCAGTTCTTC.

The rearrangement uses TRBV5-4 and TRBJ1-1; D gene ambiguous. The CDR3 runs 14 residues. V dropped 7 bases and J dropped 1 base, with 14 bases sitting between them. The germline gives CDR1 SGHNT, CDR2 YYREEE (reference sequence). Here the CDR3 DNA reads TGTGCCAGCGGGCTGGAACGGAAGAACACTGAAGCTTTCTTT. Encoded protein: CASGLERKNTEAFF.

This clone was seen a handful of times. V and J are TRBV5-6 and TRBJ2-5; 10 nucleotides align to TRBD1. With 1 base clipped from V and 3 bases from J, the junction kept 6 bases outside the gene matches. Germline CDR1 SGHDT, CDR2 YYEEEE. The CDR3 is 16 residues long. CDR3 in DNA: TGTGCCAGCAGCTTGTATGGGACAGGGGAAGAAGAGACCCAGTACTTC. Protein product: CASSLYGTGEEETQYF.

The chain links TRBV6-5 to TRBJ1-2; 7 bases match TRBD1. This CDR3 has 15 amino acids. Germline lookup yields CDR1 MNHEY and CDR2 SVGAGI. V lost 6 bases to trimming and J lost 8 bases; unmatched junction nucleotides: 15. The CDR3 bases are TGTGCCAGCAGAGGGCGGGGACAGCAAGATCGGGGCTACACCTTC. Translated: CASRGRGQQDRGYTF.

The chain links TRBV6-6 to TRBJ2-2; TRBD1 is a possible D gene (5 bases). Germline V gives CDR1 MNHNY, CDR2 SVGAGI (reference sequence). The V and J ends lost 6 bases and 4 bases respectively, with 9 bases between them. The CDR3 length is 13 residues. The CDR3 DNA reads TGTGCCAGCAGCCTCGACAGCACCGGGGAGCTGTTTTTT. As protein: CASSLDSTGELFF.

J is TRBJ1-5 and V is TRBV5-5; no clear D. Trimming took off 4 bases at V and 2 bases at J, with 19 bases between the two ends. CDR1 and CDR2 from the germline V gene are SGHKS and YYEKEE (reference sequence). This CDR3 spans 17 amino acids. CDR3 amino acids: CASSGEVTAWGNQPQHF. The CDR3 nucleotides are TGTGCCAGCAGCGGGGAGGTTACAGCCTGGGGCAATCAGCCCCAGCATTTT.

This chain's CDR3 is CASSQGTGNTDTQYF. CDR3 nucleotide sequence: TGTGCCAGCAGCCAGGGGACAGGCAACACAGATACGCAGTATTTT. The V and J genes are TRBV7-3 and TRBJ2-3, with 8 bases that match TRBD1. Germline-derived CDR1 and CDR2 are SGHTA and FQGTGA. This CDR3 spans 15 amino acids. The trim removed 5 bases at V and 2 bases at J, leaving 6 bases unmatched.